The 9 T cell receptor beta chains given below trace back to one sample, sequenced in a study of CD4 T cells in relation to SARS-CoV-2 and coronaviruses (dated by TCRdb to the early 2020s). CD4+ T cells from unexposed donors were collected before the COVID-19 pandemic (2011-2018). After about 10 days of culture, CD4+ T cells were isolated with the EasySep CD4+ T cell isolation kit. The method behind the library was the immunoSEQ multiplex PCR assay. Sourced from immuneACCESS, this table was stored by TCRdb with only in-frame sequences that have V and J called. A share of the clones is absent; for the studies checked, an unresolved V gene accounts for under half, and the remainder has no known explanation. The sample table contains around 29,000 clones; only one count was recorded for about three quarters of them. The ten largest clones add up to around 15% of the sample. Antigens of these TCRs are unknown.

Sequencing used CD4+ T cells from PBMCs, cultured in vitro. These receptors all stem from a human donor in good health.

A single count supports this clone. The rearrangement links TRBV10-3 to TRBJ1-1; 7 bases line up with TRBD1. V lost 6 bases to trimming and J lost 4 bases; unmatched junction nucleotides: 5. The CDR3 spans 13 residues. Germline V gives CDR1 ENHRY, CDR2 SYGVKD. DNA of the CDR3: TGTGCCATCAGACGGTCAGGGGGCACTGAAGCTTTCTTT. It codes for CAIRRSGGTEAFF.

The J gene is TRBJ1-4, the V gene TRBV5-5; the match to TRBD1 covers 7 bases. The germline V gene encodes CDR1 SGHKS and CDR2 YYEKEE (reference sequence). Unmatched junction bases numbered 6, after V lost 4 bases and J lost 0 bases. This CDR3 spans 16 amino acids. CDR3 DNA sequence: TGTGCCAGCAGCCTAGAGGGGGCTGCAACTAATGAAAAACTGTTTTTT. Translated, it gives CASSLEGAATNEKLFF.

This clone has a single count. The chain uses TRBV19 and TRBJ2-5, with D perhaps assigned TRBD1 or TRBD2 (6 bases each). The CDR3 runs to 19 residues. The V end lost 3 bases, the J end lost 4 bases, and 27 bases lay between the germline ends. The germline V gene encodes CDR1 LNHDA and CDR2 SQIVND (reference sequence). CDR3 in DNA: TGTGCCAGTAGTATGTTTTGGAGGGGGGAGCCCGGAGGGGGAGAGACCCAGTACTTC. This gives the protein CASSMFWRGEPGGGETQYF.

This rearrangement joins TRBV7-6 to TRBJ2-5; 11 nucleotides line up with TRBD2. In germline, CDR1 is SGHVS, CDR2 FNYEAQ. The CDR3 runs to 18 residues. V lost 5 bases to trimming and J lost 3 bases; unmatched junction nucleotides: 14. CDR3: CASSPRTSGRDGEETQYF. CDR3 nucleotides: TGTGCCAGCAGCCCAAGGACTAGCGGGCGCGATGGGGAAGAGACCCAGTACTTC.

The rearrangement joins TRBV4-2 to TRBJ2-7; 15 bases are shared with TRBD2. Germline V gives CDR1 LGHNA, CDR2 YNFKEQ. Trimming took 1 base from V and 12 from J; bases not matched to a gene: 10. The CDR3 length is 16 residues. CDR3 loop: CASSQVGTSGRTDPYF. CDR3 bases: TGTGCCAGCAGCCAAGTTGGGACTAGCGGGAGGACGGACCCGTACTTC.

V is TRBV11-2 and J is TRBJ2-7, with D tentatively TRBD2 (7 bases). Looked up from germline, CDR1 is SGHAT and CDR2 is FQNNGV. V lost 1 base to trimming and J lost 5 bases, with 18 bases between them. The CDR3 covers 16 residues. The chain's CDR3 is CASSLARGGAGDEQYF. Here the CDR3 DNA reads TGTGCCAGCAGCTTAGCCCGTGGGGGGGCAGGAGACGAGCAGTACTTC.

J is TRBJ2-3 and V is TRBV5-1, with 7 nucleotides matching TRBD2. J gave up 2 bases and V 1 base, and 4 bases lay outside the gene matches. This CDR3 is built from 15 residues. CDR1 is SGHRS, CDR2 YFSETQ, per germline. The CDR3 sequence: CASSLSGGPTDTQYF. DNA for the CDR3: TGCGCCAGCAGCTTGTCGGGAGGCCCCACAGATACGCAGTATTTT.

The CDR3 here is CASSPTGGQDEKLFF. The CDR3 DNA sequence: TGCGCCAGCAGCCCCACTGGGGGGCAGGATGAAAAACTGTTTTTT. This chain uses TRBV5-1 with TRBJ1-4; a possible D gene is TRBD1 (6 bases). The CDR3 totals 15 residues. V was shortened by 4 bases and J by 6 bases, with 16 bases between the two germline ends. CDR1 SGHRS and CDR2 YFSETQ come from the germline V gene.

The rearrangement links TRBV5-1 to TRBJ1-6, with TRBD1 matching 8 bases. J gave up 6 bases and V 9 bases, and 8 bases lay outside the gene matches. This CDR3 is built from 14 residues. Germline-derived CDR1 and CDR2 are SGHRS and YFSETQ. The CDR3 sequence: CATRDRTSNSPLHF. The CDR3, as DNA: TGCGCCACCAGGGACAGGACGTCTAATTCACCCCTCCACTTT.